Shown below are 32 T cell receptor beta chains from a single sample sequenced in a study of blood T cell repertoires in COVID-19 (dated by TCRdb to 2018 to 2020). The library was built by means of the immunoSEQ multiplex PCR assay. TCRdb took this table from immuneACCESS and kept in-frame rearrangements with V and J called. Such tables lack part of the clones; where checked against another copy, unresolved V genes explain under half of the gap, and the rest is unexplained. This sample has around 200,000 clones in its table, and about 83% of those were observed once. About 6% of the sample goes to the ten largest clones. The sample taken for sequencing was PBMCs or T cells enriched from blood (not recorded which). The receptors originated from a man aged 40-49 years with acute COVID-19.

The V gene is TRBV10-1, the J gene TRBJ2-3; 8 bases line up with TRBD1. Unmatched junction bases numbered 3, after V lost 8 bases and J lost 2 bases. Germline V lookup: CDR1 WNHNN, CDR2 SYGVQD (reference sequence). The CDR3 loop spans 13 amino acids. The CDR3 sequence is CASADRDTDTQYF. CDR3 nucleotides: TGCGCCAGCGCGGACAGGGACACAGATACGCAGTATTTT.

This rearrangement joins TRBV9 to TRBJ1-2; 7 bases fit TRBD1. The germline V gene has CDR1 SGDLS and CDR2 YYNGEE. The CDR3 is 15 residues long. The V and J ends lost 3 bases and 0 bases, in that order; junction bases with no gene match: 5. Written as DNA, the CDR3 is TGTGCCAGCAGCGGAGGGACAGCCACTAACTATGGCTACACCTTC. It is translated as CASSGGTATNYGYTF.

The chain uses TRBV11-2 and TRBJ2-5; D perhaps matches TRBD2 (6 bases). Per the germline V gene, CDR1 is SGHAT and CDR2 is FQNNGV. Trimming cost V 2 bases and J 5 bases, with 15 bases left between them. The CDR3 covers 15 residues. In nucleotides, the CDR3 is TGTGCCAGCAGCTTAAGCACGGGAGAGGGTGAGACCCAGTACTTC. This codes for CASSLSTGEGETQYF.

The rearrangement joins TRBV6-1 to TRBJ1-1; 8 bases line up with TRBD1. This CDR3 contains 15 residues. Germline loops: CDR1 MNHNS, CDR2 SASEGT. Losses at the gene ends were 2 bases for V and 1 base for J; bases not matched to a gene: 3. The CDR3 nucleotides are TGTGCCAGCAGTGAAAAAACAGGGGGGAACACTGAAGCTTTCTTT. Translating gives CASSEKTGGNTEAFF.

The chain links TRBV28 to TRBJ1-4; maybe TRBD1 (5 bases). The ends were cut back, 4 bases at V and 8 bases at J, with 14 bases in the middle. Germline CDR1 reads MDHEN; CDR2 reads SYDVKM. CDR3 size: 14 residues. CDR3 sequence reads: CASSSGRAGEKLFF. The CDR3 nucleotides read TGTGCCAGCAGTTCGGGCAGGGCGGGGGAAAAACTGTTTTTT.

The chain recombines TRBV6-5 with TRBJ2-1; weak D call: TRBD2 (6 bases). V shed 4 bases and J shed 7 bases, with 17 bases lying between them. This CDR3 comprises 15 residues. The germline gives CDR1 MNHEY, CDR2 SVGAGI. The DNA for the CDR3 is TGTGCCAGCAGTTCCGCTAGCGCCCGGAGGAATGAGCAGTTCTTC. Protein product: CASSSASARRNEQFF.

The rearrangement uses TRBV7-6 and TRBJ1-3; D might be TRBD1 (5 bases). CDR3 length: 14 amino acids. Germline lookup yields CDR1 SGHVS and CDR2 FNYEAQ. The V and J ends lost 5 bases and 7 bases respectively, with 15 bases between them. CDR3 loop: CASSPSGGRNTIYF. For the CDR3, the DNA is TGTGCCAGCAGCCCCTCGGGGGGTAGGAACACCATATATTTT.

This clone appeared a single time. The V gene is TRBV28, the J gene TRBJ1-3; D is unresolved. The CDR3 length is 16 residues. Trimming stripped 6 bases from V and 8 bases from J, with 23 bases between. CDR1 and CDR2 (germline): MDHEN, SYDVKM. The CDR3 protein is CASSLLRRPPRDTIYF. CDR3 coding DNA: TGTGCCAGCAGCCTACTGAGACGTCCTCCCCGGGACACCATATATTTT.

Points on this clone: Other nucleotide sequences in the sample specify the same CDR3. The chain has TRBV5-1 and TRBJ2-3; D may be TRBD1 (5 bases). Germline CDR1 and CDR2: SGHRS and YFSETQ. This CDR3 is 13 amino acids long. Trimming removed 3 bases at V and 1 base at J, with 6 bases between. The CDR3 region has the DNA TGCGCCAGCAGCTCCAGGGGCACAGATACGCAGTATTTT. Translation: CASSSRGTDTQYF.

As regards this clone: Other DNA sequences of this sample code for an identical CDR3. This chain uses TRBV2 with TRBJ1-5; 7 nucleotides agree with TRBD1. This CDR3 has 13 residues. In germline, CDR1 is SNHLY, CDR2 FYNNEI. V lost 6 bases, J lost 3 bases, and 2 bases stayed unmatched. CDR3 loop: CASRGQYNQPQHF. The CDR3 nucleotides are TGTGCCAGCAGGGGACAGTACAATCAGCCCCAGCATTTT. The full variable domain, its missing parts supplied by reference TRBV2 and TRBJ1-5, is EPEVTQTPSHQVTQMGQEVILRCVPISNHLYFYWYRQILGQKVEFLVSFYNNEISEKSEIFDDQFSVERPDGSNFTLKIRSTKLEDSAMYFCASRGQYNQPQHFGDGTRLSIL.

The J gene is TRBJ2-3, the V gene TRBV24-1, with D hard to call. There are 15 residues in the CDR3. CDR1 and CDR2 (germline): KGHDR, SFDVKD. V lost 4 bases, J lost 0 bases, and 10 bases lay in between. The chain's CDR3 is CATSEFPESTDTQYF. DNA of the CDR3: TGTGCCACCAGTGAATTCCCCGAGAGCACAGATACGCAGTATTTT.

The chain has TRBV9 and TRBJ2-7; no firm D call. V lost 0 bases to trimming and J lost 6 bases, with 16 bases between them. The CDR3 consists of 15 residues. The germline CDR1 and CDR2 sequences are SGDLS and YYNGEE. The DNA for the CDR3 is TGTGCCAGCAGCGTAGCTCCCGAGCATTATCGCGAGCAGTACTTC. It yields the protein CASSVAPEHYREQYF.

The chain carries TRBV18 and TRBJ2-1, with D unresolved. CDR3 size: 15 residues. Germline CDR1 and CDR2: KGHSH and LQKENI. V was clipped by 5 bases and J by 10 bases, with 21 bases between them. The CDR3 here is CASSSRSPSGEEQFF. The CDR3 DNA follows: TGTGCCAGCTCATCGAGGTCCCCCTCGGGTGAAGAGCAGTTCTTC.

This clone was detected a few times. This chain joins TRBV18 and TRBJ1-4; no definite D call. Trimming took off 8 bases at V and 8 bases at J, with 12 bases between the two ends. This CDR3 is built from 12 residues. Germline V gene lookup returns CDR1 KGHSH and CDR2 LQKENI. Here the CDR3 reads CASHFNEEKLFF. Here the CDR3 DNA reads TGTGCCAGCCATTTCAACGAGGAAAAACTGTTTTTT.

The rearrangement uses TRBV28 and TRBJ1-1; no firm D call. V was trimmed by 8 bases and J by 1 base, leaving 8 bases between them. The length of the CDR3 is 12 residues. Germline V gives CDR1 MDHEN, CDR2 SYDVKM. The CDR3, as DNA: TGTGCCAGCTGGGAGGGGAACACTGAAGCTTTCTTT. It is translated as CASWEGNTEAFF.

For this clone: The junction shows a germline mismatch at one end, possibly a read error. The V and J genes are TRBV27 and TRBJ2-7; 9 nucleotides align to TRBD1. The CDR3 totals 11 residues. CDR1 is MNHEY, CDR2 SMNVEV, per germline (reference sequence). Here the CDR3 reads CASSDRDRAHF. The CDR3 DNA reads as TGTGCCAGCTCCGACCGGGACAGGGCGCACTTC.

On this clone itself: The sample carries other DNA sequences with the same CDR3. The genes are TRBV10-2 and TRBJ1-1; weak D call: TRBD1 (6 bases). In germline, CDR1 is WSHSY, CDR2 SAAADI. V lost 9 bases and J 4 bases, leaving 12 bases between the germline ends. This CDR3 has 12 residues. CDR3 residues: CASSNRATEAFF. Here the CDR3 DNA reads TGCGCCAGTAGTAACAGGGCCACTGAAGCTTTCTTT.

The V and J genes are TRBV5-1 and TRBJ1-4; a possible D gene is TRBD1 (5 bases). Trimming left V 3 bases short and J 6 bases short, with 9 bases between. Germline assignment: CDR1 SGHRS and CDR2 YFSETQ. CDR3 size: 13 residues. For the CDR3, the DNA is TGCGCCAGCAGCTCGACAGTAGATGAAAAACTGTTTTTT. Its translation: CASSSTVDEKLFF.

This sequence joins TRBV27 and TRBJ2-7; a possible D gene is TRBD1 (6 bases). V was trimmed by 2 bases and J by 6 bases, leaving 17 bases between them. The CDR3 has 15 amino acids. Germline V CDR1 and CDR2: MNHEY, SMNVEV (reference sequence). The CDR3, as DNA: TGTGCCAGCAGTTTAAGGGACACCCGGGCTTTCGAGCAGTACTTC. Protein: CASSLRDTRAFEQYF.

The genes are TRBV19 and TRBJ1-6; 7 bases align to TRBD1. Looked up from germline, CDR1 is LNHDA and CDR2 is SQIVND (reference sequence). Trimming removed 5 bases from V and 7 bases from J; junction bases left unmatched: 8. CDR3 length: 15 amino acids. The CDR3 DNA reads as TGTGCCAGTAGTTCGAAGACAGGGTGGAATTCACCCCTCCACTTT. Translation gives CASSSKTGWNSPLHF.

The genes are TRBV6-5 and TRBJ1-5; D unresolved. CDR1 and CDR2 from the germline V gene are MNHEY and SVGAGI. The CDR3 spans 13 residues. V was cut by 8 bases and J by 0 bases, with 8 bases left in between. CDR3 in DNA: TGTGCCAGCCGCCGGGATAGCAATCAGCCCCAGCATTTT. It encodes CASRRDSNQPQHF.

This chain uses TRBV30 with TRBJ2-7; D possibly corresponds to TRBD1 (5 bases). The V gene's germline CDR1 is GTSNPN and CDR2 SVGIG (reference sequence). V gave up 4 bases and J gave up 3 bases, with 7 bases separating them. This CDR3 contains 11 residues. The CDR3 coding sequence is TGTGCCTGGATGCAGGGCTACGAGCAGTACTTC. It codes for CAWMQGYEQYF.

This clone was picked up one time. The chain recombines TRBV13 with TRBJ2-7; 10 bases align to TRBD1. CDR3 length equals 17 residues. Germline V gene data show CDR1 as PRHDT and CDR2 as FYEKMQ (reference sequence). J gave up 4 bases and V 5 bases, and 14 bases lay outside the gene matches. The CDR3, as DNA: TGTGCCAGCAGCCCCTCGCCCCCCGGGACAGGGGTATACGAGCAGTACTTC. Translation: CASSPSPPGTGVYEQYF.

The sample holds one count of this clone. The chain uses TRBV28 and TRBJ2-1; 7 bases fit TRBD2. Germline values: CDR1 MDHEN, CDR2 SYDVKM. Trimming at V came to 5 bases and at J to 5 bases, leaving 6 bases not matched to a gene. CDR3 length equals 14 residues. The CDR3 coding sequence is TGTGCCAGCAGTGGGGGGGGTCATAACAATGAGCAGTTCTTC. Encoded protein: CASSGGGHNNEQFF.

This chain connects TRBV3-1 (or the pseudogene TRBV3-2) to TRBJ1-2, with D unclear. Between the trimmed V and J ends, which lost 1 base and 4 bases, there was a span of 4 bases. The CDR3 covers 12 residues. CDR1 LGHDT and CDR2 YNNKEL come from the germline V gene (reference sequence). The CDR3: CASSQAVYGYTF. Written as DNA, the CDR3 is TGTGCCAGCAGCCAAGCGGTCTATGGCTACACCTTC.

The gene calls are TRBV28 and TRBJ2-7, with D possibly being TRBD1 (5 bases). Trimming cost V 7 bases and J 0 bases, with 7 bases left between them. The germline CDR1 and CDR2 sequences are MDHEN and SYDVKM. The CDR3 runs to 12 residues. The DNA for the CDR3 is TGTGCCAGCAAACAGGCCTCCTACGAGCAGTACTTC. This codes for CASKQASYEQYF.

The chain joins TRBV5-5 to TRBJ2-1; D is possibly TRBD2 (5 bases). V lost 2 bases to trimming and J lost 8 bases, with 17 bases between them. Looked up from germline, CDR1 is SGHKS and CDR2 is YYEKEE (reference sequence). The CDR3 runs 15 residues. The CDR3 reads CASSFSGLSFDEQFF. In nucleotides, the CDR3 is TGTGCCAGCAGCTTCTCTGGACTCTCCTTTGATGAGCAGTTCTTC.

J is TRBJ1-4 and V is TRBV7-9; the D gene is possibly TRBD1 (6 bases). V was shortened by 5 bases and J by 0 bases, with 13 bases between the two germline ends. CDR1 and CDR2 from the germline V gene are SEHNR and FQNEAQ (reference sequence). The CDR3 runs 16 residues. The CDR3 DNA reads TGTGCCAGCAGCCAACCCCGGACAGCAACTAATGAAAAACTGTTTTTT. Protein sequence: CASSQPRTATNEKLFF.

The J gene is TRBJ1-1, the V gene TRBV7-8; D gene unclear. CDR3 length: 15 residues. Germline V gene sequence: CDR1 SGHVS, CDR2 FQNEAQ. V was cut by 5 bases and J by 1 base, with 14 bases left in between. The CDR3 coding sequence is TGTGCCAGCAGCCCCCAAACGATGAGGAACACTGAAGCTTTCTTT. Its protein is CASSPQTMRNTEAFF.

The J gene is TRBJ2-2, the V gene TRBV4-2, with 10 bases fitting TRBD2. Germline CDR1 and CDR2: LGHNA and YNFKEQ. With 3 bases clipped from V and 1 base from J, the junction kept 11 bases outside the gene matches. The CDR3 sequence is 19 residues long. The CDR3, as DNA: TGTGCCAGCAGCCACAGAGCGGGAGGGGGGTTAGGGAACACCGGGGAGCTGTTTTTT. The encoded protein is CASSHRAGGGLGNTGELFF.

This clone was recorded only once. The CDR3 region has the DNA TGTGCCAGCATTCGGGGTAAAGGGGGATCCTACGAGCAGTACTTC. It is translated as CASIRGKGGSYEQYF. The rearrangement uses TRBV6-6 and TRBJ2-7; the D gene is possibly TRBD1 (6 bases). Germline V gene data show CDR1 as MNHNY and CDR2 as SVGAGI (reference sequence). This CDR3 region has 15 residues. Trimming left V 7 bases short and J 1 base short, with 17 bases between.

For the CDR3, the DNA is TGTGCCAGCAGTTTCTCCGGAAACACCATATATTTT. This translates into CASSFSGNTIYF. V is TRBV28 and J is TRBJ1-3; no reliable D call. Germline lookup yields CDR1 MDHEN and CDR2 SYDVKM. V lost 3 bases, J lost 4 bases, and 4 bases lay in between. The CDR3 sequence is 12 residues long.